The 10 T cell receptor beta chains reported below all come from one sample, sequenced in a study of cytomegalovirus exposure and HLA in healthy donors. With 60 Vbeta and 13 Jbeta primers, the PCR was carried out. Some clones are missing from TCRdb's copy, which holds only in-frame ones; the method was immunoSEQ multiplex PCR. The sample shows 140,000 to 150,000 clones, roughly 82% of them seen only once. Sequencing was performed on PBMCs. These receptors all stem from a male donor in good health and CMV-seronegative.

The genes are TRBV11-2 and TRBJ2-7; TRBD1 aligns across 7 bases. The CDR3 is made up of 14 amino acids. Germline lookup yields CDR1 SGHAT and CDR2 FQNNGV. The V and J ends lost 3 bases and 2 bases, in that order; junction bases with no gene match: 4. Here the CDR3 DNA reads TGTGCCAGCAGCTTTTATGGGACAGCCTACGAGCAGTACTTC. Its protein product is CASSFYGTAYEQYF.

The chain employs TRBV7-9 and TRBJ2-3, with D possibly TRBD2 on 5 matching bases. The germline V gene encodes CDR1 SEHNR and CDR2 FQNEAQ (reference sequence). The CDR3 runs to 17 residues. V lost 4 bases and J 0 bases, leaving 17 bases between the germline ends. In nucleotides, the CDR3 is TGTGCCAGCAGCTCTTCCTCAGTAGCGCCTAGCACAGATACGCAGTATTTT. It codes for CASSSSSVAPSTDTQYF.

The rearrangement joins TRBV28 to TRBJ1-1, with 8 positions matching TRBD1. V lost 8 bases to trimming and J lost 0 bases; unmatched junction nucleotides: 11. This CDR3 spans 16 amino acids. Germline lookup yields CDR1 MDHEN and CDR2 SYDVKM. This chain's CDR3 is CASVPRRTGMNTEAFF. The CDR3 DNA sequence: TGTGCCAGCGTTCCGCGCCGGACAGGGATGAACACTGAAGCTTTCTTT.

This clone was seen just once. This chain joins TRBV10-3 and TRBJ2-2; 7 nucleotides align to TRBD1. This CDR3 comprises 15 residues. Trimming cost V 5 bases and J 4 bases; bases outside gene matches: 7. Germline CDR1 and CDR2: ENHRY and SYGVKD. The CDR3, as DNA: TGTGCCATCAGTTACACAGGGGAAGGCACCGGGGAGCTGTTTTTT. Its protein is CAISYTGEGTGELFF.

The CDR3 protein is CASSQWGGSGANTDTQYF. The DNA of the CDR3 is TGCGCCAGCAGCCAATGGGGGGGAAGCGGGGCGAACACAGATACGCAGTATTTT. V is TRBV4-1 and J is TRBJ2-3; 7 positions match TRBD2. V lost 2 bases and J lost 2; bases outside the gene matches: 13. This CDR3 is built from 18 residues. Germline V gives CDR1 MGHRA, CDR2 YSYEKL.

This chain uses TRBV6-5 with TRBJ1-2; possibly TRBD1 for D (5 bases). Trimming shortened V by 7 bases and J by 8 bases, and 20 bases separated the two germline ends. Looked up from germline, CDR1 is MNHEY and CDR2 is SVGAGI. The CDR3 runs to 14 residues. The CDR3 nucleotides read TGTGCCAGCACCCCCGGGGGGTCCCAAGGGGGCTACACCTTC. Its translation is CASTPGGSQGGYTF.

The V call is TRBV19, the J call TRBJ1-5; 7 nucleotides agree with TRBD1. With 7 bases clipped from V and 2 bases from J, the junction kept 8 bases outside the gene matches. The CDR3 is 15 amino acids. Germline loops: CDR1 LNHDA, CDR2 SQIVND (reference sequence). The CDR3 DNA reads as TGTGCCAGTACCCCGGTAGGGGGCCGCAATCAGCCCCAGCATTTT. Translating gives CASTPVGGRNQPQHF. Complete variable domain (other parts from reference TRBV19 and TRBJ1-5): DGGITQSPKYLFRKEGQNVTLSCEQNLNHDAMYWYRQDPGQGLRLIYYSQIVNDFQKGDIAEGYSVSREKKESFPLTVTSAQKNPTAFYLCASTPVGGRNQPQHFGDGTRLSIL.

This sequence joins TRBV28 and TRBJ2-1; D not resolved. Trimming took off 3 bases at V and 4 bases at J, with 10 bases between the two ends. Germline V gives CDR1 MDHEN, CDR2 SYDVKM. The CDR3 has 14 residues. This CDR3 is CASSLERRYNEQFF. CDR3 sequence (DNA): TGTGCCAGCAGTTTGGAGAGGAGATACAATGAGCAGTTCTTC.

This clone was found once. This chain links TRBV28 with TRBJ1-2; 7 bases are a match to TRBD1. The CDR3 covers 16 residues. Germline lookup yields CDR1 MDHEN and CDR2 SYDVKM. V lost 7 bases to trimming and J lost 3 bases; unmatched junction nucleotides: 14. The CDR3 sequence is CASTPSGGRKDYGYTF. The CDR3 nucleotides are TGTGCCAGCACTCCTTCAGGGGGGCGCAAGGACTATGGCTACACCTTC.

This sequence joins TRBV6-1 and TRBJ2-7; D remains ambiguous. This CDR3 is 12 amino acids long. Germline CDR1 is MNHNS and CDR2 is SASEGT. Trimming left V 7 bases short and J 2 bases short, with 9 bases between. The DNA of the CDR3 is TGTGCCAGCAAGGAGACGACCTACGAGCAGTACTTC. Amino acid sequence: CASKETTYEQYF.